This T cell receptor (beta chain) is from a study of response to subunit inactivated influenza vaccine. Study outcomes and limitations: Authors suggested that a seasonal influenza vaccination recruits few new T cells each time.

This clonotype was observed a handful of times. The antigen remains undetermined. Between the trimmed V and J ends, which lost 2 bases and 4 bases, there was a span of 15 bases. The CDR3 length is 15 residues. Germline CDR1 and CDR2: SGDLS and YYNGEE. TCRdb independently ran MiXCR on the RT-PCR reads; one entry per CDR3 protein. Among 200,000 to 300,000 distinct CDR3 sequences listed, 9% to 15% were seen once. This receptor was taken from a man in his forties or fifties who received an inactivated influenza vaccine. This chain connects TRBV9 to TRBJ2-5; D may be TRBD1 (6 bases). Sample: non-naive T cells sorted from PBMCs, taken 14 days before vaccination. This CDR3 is CASSVTGTMLETQYF. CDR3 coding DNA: TGTGCCAGCAGCGTCACCGGGACAATGTTAGAGACCCAGTACTTC.